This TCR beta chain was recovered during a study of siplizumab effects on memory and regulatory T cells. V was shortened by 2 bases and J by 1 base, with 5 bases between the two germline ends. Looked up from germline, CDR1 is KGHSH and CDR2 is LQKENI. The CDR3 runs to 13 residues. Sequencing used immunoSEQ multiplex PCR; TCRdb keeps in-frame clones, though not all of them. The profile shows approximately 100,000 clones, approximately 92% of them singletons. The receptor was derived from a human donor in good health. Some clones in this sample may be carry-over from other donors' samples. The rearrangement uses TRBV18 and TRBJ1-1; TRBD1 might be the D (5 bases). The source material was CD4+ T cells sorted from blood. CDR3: CASSPGGNTEAFF. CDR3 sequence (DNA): TGTGCCAGCTCACCAGGGGGGAACACTGAAGCTTTCTTT.